This T cell receptor beta chain was recorded in a study of response to subunit inactivated influenza vaccine. Study-wide findings and caveats: New T cells are recruited in small numbers by each seasonal influenza vaccination, according to the authors' suggestion.

Turning to this clonotype: Its antigen remains unknown.

The germline V gene has CDR1 SGHRS and CDR2 YFSETQ. J gave up 4 bases and V 0 bases, and 6 bases lay outside the gene matches. The CDR3 covers 15 residues. TCRdb itself ran the RT-PCR reads through MiXCR, one entry per CDR3 protein. The sample holds approximately 230,000 distinct CDR3 sequences; more than 9% are singletons and the top ten take approximately 8.4%. The receptor comes from a middle-aged man who received an inactivated influenza vaccine. The chain carries TRBV5-1 and TRBJ2-7, with 8 bases aligning to TRBD2. Here the sequenced sample was non-naive T cells sorted from PBMCs, taken around two weeks before vaccination. CDR3 nucleotides: TGCGCCAGCAGCTTGGCACTAGCGGAGACTTACGAGCAGTACTTC. This translates into CASSLALAETYEQYF.